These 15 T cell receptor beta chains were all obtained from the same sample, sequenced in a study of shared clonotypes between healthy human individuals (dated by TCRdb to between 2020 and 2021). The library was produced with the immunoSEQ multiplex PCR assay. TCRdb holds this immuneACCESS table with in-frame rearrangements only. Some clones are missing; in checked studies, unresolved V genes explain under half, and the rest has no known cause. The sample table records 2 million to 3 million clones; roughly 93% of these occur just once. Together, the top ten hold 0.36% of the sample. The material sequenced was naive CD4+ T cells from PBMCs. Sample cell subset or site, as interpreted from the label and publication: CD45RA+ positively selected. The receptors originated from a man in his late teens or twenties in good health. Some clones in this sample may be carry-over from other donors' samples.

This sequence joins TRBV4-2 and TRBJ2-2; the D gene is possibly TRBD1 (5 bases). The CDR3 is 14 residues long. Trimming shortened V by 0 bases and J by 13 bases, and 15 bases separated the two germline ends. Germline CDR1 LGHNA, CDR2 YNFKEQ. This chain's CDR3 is CASSQESSLRGLFF. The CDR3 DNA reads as TGTGCCAGCAGCCAAGAAAGTTCATTAAGGGGGCTGTTTTTT.

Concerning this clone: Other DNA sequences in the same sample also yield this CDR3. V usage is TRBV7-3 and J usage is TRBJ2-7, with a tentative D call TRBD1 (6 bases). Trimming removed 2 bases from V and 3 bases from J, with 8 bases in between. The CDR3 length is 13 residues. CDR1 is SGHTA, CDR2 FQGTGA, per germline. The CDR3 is CASSLAGDYEQYF. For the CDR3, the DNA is TGTGCCAGCAGCTTAGCAGGGGACTACGAGCAGTACTTC.

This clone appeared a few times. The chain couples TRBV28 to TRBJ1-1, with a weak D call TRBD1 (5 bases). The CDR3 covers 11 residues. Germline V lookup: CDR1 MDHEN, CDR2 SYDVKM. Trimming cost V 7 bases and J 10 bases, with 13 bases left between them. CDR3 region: CASTLGRGAFF. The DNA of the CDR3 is TGTGCCAGCACCCTGGGAAGGGGAGCTTTCTTT.

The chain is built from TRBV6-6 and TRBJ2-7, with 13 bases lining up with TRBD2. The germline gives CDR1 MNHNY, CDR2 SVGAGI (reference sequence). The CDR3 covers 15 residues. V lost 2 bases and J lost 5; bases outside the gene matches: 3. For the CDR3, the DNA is TGTGCCAGCAGTTACACTAGCGGGAGGGCCCACGAGCAGTACTTC. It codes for CASSYTSGRAHEQYF.

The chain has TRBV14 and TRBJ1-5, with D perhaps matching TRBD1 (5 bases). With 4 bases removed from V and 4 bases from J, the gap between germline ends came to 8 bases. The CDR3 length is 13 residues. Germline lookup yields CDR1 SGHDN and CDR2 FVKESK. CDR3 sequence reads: CASSLGLNQPQHF. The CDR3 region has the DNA TGTGCCAGCAGCCTGGGACTTAATCAGCCCCAGCATTTT.

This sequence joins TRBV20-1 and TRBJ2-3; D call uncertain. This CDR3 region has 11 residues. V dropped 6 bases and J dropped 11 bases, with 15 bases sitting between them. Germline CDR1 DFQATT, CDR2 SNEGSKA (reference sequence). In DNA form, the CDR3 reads TGCAGTGCCACCGACCGTGGTGGGCAGTATTTT. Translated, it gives CSATDRGGQYF.

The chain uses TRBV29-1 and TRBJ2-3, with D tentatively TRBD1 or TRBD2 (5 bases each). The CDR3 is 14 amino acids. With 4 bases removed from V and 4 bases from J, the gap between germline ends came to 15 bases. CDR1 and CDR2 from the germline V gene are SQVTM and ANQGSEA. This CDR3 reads CSVAPSRGADTQYF. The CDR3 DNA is TGCAGCGTTGCCCCTAGCCGAGGGGCAGATACGCAGTATTTT.

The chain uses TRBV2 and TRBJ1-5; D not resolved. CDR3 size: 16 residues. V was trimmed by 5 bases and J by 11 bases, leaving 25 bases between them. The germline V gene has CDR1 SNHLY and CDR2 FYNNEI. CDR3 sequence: CASSQTQGLTYRAQHF. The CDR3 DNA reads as TGTGCCAGCAGTCAAACGCAAGGACTGACCTATAGAGCCCAGCATTTT.

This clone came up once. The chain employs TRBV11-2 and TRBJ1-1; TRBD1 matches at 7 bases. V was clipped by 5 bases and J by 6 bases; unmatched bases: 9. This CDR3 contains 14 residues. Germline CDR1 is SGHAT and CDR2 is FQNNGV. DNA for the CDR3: TGTGCCAGCAGCCATTGGACAGGCAGCCCTGAAGCTTTCTTT. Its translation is CASSHWTGSPEAFF.

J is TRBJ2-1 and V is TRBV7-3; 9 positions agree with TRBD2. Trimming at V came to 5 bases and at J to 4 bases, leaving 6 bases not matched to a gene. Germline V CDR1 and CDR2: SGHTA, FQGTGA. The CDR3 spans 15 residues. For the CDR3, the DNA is TGTGCCAGCAGCGTTGGACTAGCGCCGTACAATGAGCAGTTCTTC. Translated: CASSVGLAPYNEQFF.

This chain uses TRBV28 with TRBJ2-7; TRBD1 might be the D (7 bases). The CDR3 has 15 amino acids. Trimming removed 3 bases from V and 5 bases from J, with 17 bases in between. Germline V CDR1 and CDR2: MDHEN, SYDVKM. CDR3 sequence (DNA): TGTGCCAGCAGTTTTCAGGGGGGCAGAAACCACGAGCAGTACTTC. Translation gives CASSFQGGRNHEQYF.

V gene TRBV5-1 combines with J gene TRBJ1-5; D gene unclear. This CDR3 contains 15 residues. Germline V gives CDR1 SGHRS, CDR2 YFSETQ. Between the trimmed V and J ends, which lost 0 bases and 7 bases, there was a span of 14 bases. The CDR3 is CASSLGQDGRQPQHF. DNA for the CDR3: TGCGCCAGCAGCTTGGGTCAGGACGGACGGCAGCCCCAGCATTTT.

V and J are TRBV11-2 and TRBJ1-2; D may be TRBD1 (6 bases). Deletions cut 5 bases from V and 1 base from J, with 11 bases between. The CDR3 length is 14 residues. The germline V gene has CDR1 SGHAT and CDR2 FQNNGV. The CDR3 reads CASSEGGVNYGYTF. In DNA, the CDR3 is TGTGCCAGCAGCGAGGGGGGGGTTAACTATGGCTACACCTTC.

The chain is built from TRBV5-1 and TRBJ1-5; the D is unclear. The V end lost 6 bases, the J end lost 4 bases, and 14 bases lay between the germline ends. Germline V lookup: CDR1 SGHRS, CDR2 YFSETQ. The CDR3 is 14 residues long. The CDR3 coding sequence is TGCGCCAGCAAGGTATCCAGTGGAAATCAGCCCCAGCATTTT. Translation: CASKVSSGNQPQHF.

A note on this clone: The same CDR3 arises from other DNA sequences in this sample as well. CDR3 sequence: CASSLDQGASYNEQFF. CDR3 coding DNA: TGCGCCAGCAGCCTTGACCAGGGGGCATCCTACAATGAGCAGTTCTTC. The rearrangement links TRBV5-1 to TRBJ2-1, with 8 bases aligning to TRBD1. Germline V CDR1 and CDR2: SGHRS, YFSETQ. With 4 bases clipped from V and 1 base from J, the junction kept 7 bases outside the gene matches. The CDR3 runs to 16 residues.